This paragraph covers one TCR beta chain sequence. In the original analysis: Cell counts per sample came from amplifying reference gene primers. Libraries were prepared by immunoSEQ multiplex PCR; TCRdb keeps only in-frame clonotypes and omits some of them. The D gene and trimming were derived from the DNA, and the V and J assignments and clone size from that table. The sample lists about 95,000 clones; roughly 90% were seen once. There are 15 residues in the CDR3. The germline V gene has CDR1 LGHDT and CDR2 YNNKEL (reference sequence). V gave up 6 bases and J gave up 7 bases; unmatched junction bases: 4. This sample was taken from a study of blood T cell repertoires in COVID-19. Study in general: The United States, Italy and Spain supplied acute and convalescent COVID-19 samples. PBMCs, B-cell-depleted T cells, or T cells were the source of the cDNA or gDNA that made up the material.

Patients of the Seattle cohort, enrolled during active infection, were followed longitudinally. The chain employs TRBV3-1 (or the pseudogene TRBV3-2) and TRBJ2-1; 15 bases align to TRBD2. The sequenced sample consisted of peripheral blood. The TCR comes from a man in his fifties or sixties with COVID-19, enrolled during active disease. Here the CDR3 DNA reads TGTGCCAGCAGACGGACTAGCGGGGGGGCGAATGAGCAGTTCTTC. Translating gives CASRRTSGGANEQFF.